Listed here is a single TCR beta chain. With the 5' RACE reads reprocessed, TCRdb shows one record per CDR3 protein and no DNA. Across about 450,000 distinct CDR3 sequences, the top ten clones capture roughly 2.3% of the sample. The data derive from a study of monozygotic twins with inflammatory bowel disease. This CDR3 is built from 15 residues. Germline assignment: CDR1 SGDLS and CDR2 YYNGEE. The rearrangement uses TRBV9 and TRBJ2-2; TCRdb indicates TRBD2, and absent DNA this call remains unverified. Sequencing was carried out using blood. This sequence originates from a human donor with ulcerative colitis or Crohn's disease, or a healthy co-twin of an affected twin (not recorded which). The CDR3 is CASKAGIQSTGELFF. The complete variable domain, with remaining parts taken from reference TRBV9 and TRBJ2-2, reads DSGVTQTPKHLITATGQRVTLRCSPRSGDLSVYWYQQSLDQGLQFLIQYYNGEERAKGNILERFSAQQFPDLHSELNLSSLELGDSALYFCASKAGIQSTGELFFGEGSRLTVL.